This T cell receptor beta chain was captured in a study of T cell changes during pregnancy in multiple sclerosis. Sequencing used immunoSEQ multiplex PCR; TCRdb keeps in-frame clones, though not all of them. The sample holds tens of thousands of clones, about 89% seen once. From germline, CDR1 is SGHRS and CDR2 YFSETQ. The V end was cut by 1 base, the J end by 7 bases, with 9 bases between. The CDR3 spans 14 residues. This TCR came from a female donor with multiple sclerosis, enrolled in a pregnancy study. V gene TRBV5-1 combines with J gene TRBJ1-6; tentative D call: TRBD1 (5 bases). Sequenced here: peripheral blood, sampled in the second trimester of pregnancy. In nucleotides, the CDR3 is TGCGCCAGCAGCTTGAACAGGAGAAATTCACCCCTCCACTTT. It translates to CASSLNRRNSPLHF.